This T cell receptor (beta chain) was observed in a study of breast tumors, draining lymph nodes, adjacent tissues. CDR1 is SGHNT, CDR2 YENEEA, per germline. This CDR3 has 15 residues. V lost 5 bases to trimming and J lost 8 bases; unmatched junction nucleotides: 8. The lymph nodes were axillary draining lymph nodes from breast cancer patients. Study findings and constraints: That most tumor T cells come from lymph nodes remained unproven. Compared with basal-like, luminal-like tumors shared significantly more repertoire with nontumor tissue. The data were judged consistent with most tumor T cells coming from lymph node and expanding in tumor. Tumors had less TCR diversity than lymph nodes, more than nontumor tissue.

TCRdb used MiXCR to reprocess the multiplex PCR reads, holding one entry per CDR3 protein. The data contain about 140,000 distinct CDR3 sequences, around 24% of them seen just once; the ten biggest clones take up roughly 2.7%. This clonotype was observed at least ten times. Its target is not known. Material: axillary lymph node tissue. This sequence joins TRBV11-3 and TRBJ1-4, with TRBD1 identical over 10 bases. The receptor was isolated from a female donor with breast cancer. Some clones in this sample may be carry-over from other donors' samples. Written as DNA, the CDR3 is TGTGCCAGCAGCCCCTCCGACAGGGGGCGGGAAAAACTGTTTTTT. Translating gives CASSPSDRGREKLFF.